Below, 22 T cell receptor beta chains from the same sample are listed, as sequenced in a study of breast tumors, draining lymph nodes, adjacent tissues. The lymph nodes were axillary draining lymph nodes from breast cancer patients. TCRdb re-called the multiplex PCR reads with MiXCR, one entry per CDR3 protein. The sample carries 200,000 to 250,000 distinct CDR3 sequences, around 35% recorded once. The sequenced material came from axillary lymph node tissue. These receptors were collected from a female donor with breast cancer. Some clones in this sample may be carry-over from other donors' samples.

This clonotype was picked up many times. The chain employs TRBV3-1 and TRBJ2-7; 8 bases are shared with TRBD2. The CDR3 length is 17 residues. V was clipped by 3 bases and J by 4 bases; unmatched bases: 14. Germline values: CDR1 LGHDT, CDR2 YNNKEL (reference sequence). CDR3: CASSQAPWREESYEQYF. CDR3 DNA sequence: TGTGCCAGCAGCCAGGCCCCTTGGCGGGAGGAGAGTTACGAGCAGTACTTC.

This clonotype was counted only a few times. A much more abundant neighbour one base away suggests this may be a read error. This rearrangement joins TRBV7-2 to TRBJ2-3, with TRBD2 as a possible D gene (7 bases). The CDR3 consists of 17 residues. Germline CDR1 is SGHTA and CDR2 is FQGNSA. The CDR3 is CASSLTAYSGDTDPQYF. In DNA form, the CDR3 reads TGTGCCAGCAGCTTAACGGCGTACAGCGGGGACACAGATCCGCAGTATTTT. Variable domain in full (rest from reference TRBV7-2 and TRBJ2-3): GAGVSQSPSNKVTEKGKDVELRCDPISGHTALYWYRQSLGQGLEFLIYFQGNSAPDKSGLPSDRFSAERTGGSVSTLTIQRTQQEDSAVYLCASSLTAYSGDTDPQYFGPGTRLTVL.

This clonotype came up many times. The chain uses TRBV25-1 and TRBJ1-1, with D perhaps matching TRBD1 (5 bases). Germline V gene lookup returns CDR1 MGHDK and CDR2 SYGVNS. CDR3 size: 15 residues. Trimming stripped 4 bases from V and 1 base from J, with 13 bases between. This chain's CDR3 is CASSADDRSNTEAFF. The CDR3 DNA reads TGTGCCAGCAGTGCGGATGACAGATCGAACACTGAAGCTTTCTTT.

This clonotype has more than one count but fewer than ten. Just one base apart from a much larger clone, this may be a read error. V and J are TRBV7-2 and TRBJ1-2; 7 positions match TRBD1. CDR1 is SGHTA, CDR2 FQGNSA, per germline. The CDR3 sequence is 16 residues long. In DNA form, the CDR3 reads TGTGCCAGCAGCTTAGCGCTCACGACAGGGAATTATGGCCACACCTTC. It yields the protein CASSLALTTGNYGHTF.

In its sample, this clonotype was seen many times. This chain joins TRBV2 and TRBJ2-1, with TRBD2 as a possible D gene (5 bases). Germline V gives CDR1 SNHLY, CDR2 FYNNEI. V was clipped by 4 bases and J by 4 bases, with 5 bases between them. The CDR3 totals 12 residues. The CDR3 DNA reads as TGTGCCAGCAGTGGGGAGTACAATGAGCAGTTCTTC. It yields the protein CASSGEYNEQFF.

This clonotype was seen many times. The genes are TRBV4-3 and TRBJ2-2; D not certain. With 2 bases removed from V and 5 bases from J, the gap between germline ends came to 9 bases. Germline V CDR1 and CDR2: LGHNA, YSLEER. The CDR3 is 14 residues long. The CDR3 DNA reads as TGCGCCAGCAGCCAAAGCTGGGTTACCGGGGAGCTGTTTTTT. It translates to CASSQSWVTGELFF.

The chain links TRBV24-1 to TRBJ2-3, with TRBD2 identical over 8 bases. This CDR3 has 17 residues. Trimming removed 5 bases from V and 4 bases from J; junction bases left unmatched: 13. Germline CDR1 reads KGHDR; CDR2 reads SFDVKD. CDR3 sequence: CATSGSGQRGYPDTQYF. The CDR3, as DNA: TGTGCCACCAGTGGTAGTGGGCAGCGGGGGTACCCAGATACGCAGTATTTT.

This clonotype was recorded many times. V is TRBV4-3 and J is TRBJ2-7; D gene uncertain. CDR1 is LGHNA, CDR2 YSLEER, per germline. The CDR3 has 17 amino acids. V was pared by 1 base and J by 4 bases, with 20 bases between. DNA for the CDR3: TGCGCCAGCAGCCAAGGATTAGTTCATTACAGTCGATACGAGCAGTACTTC. As protein: CASSQGLVHYSRYEQYF.

This chain uses TRBV18 with TRBJ2-6; D gene uncertain. CDR1 is KGHSH, CDR2 LQKENI, per germline. CDR3 length: 16 amino acids. The V gene lost 0 bases and the J gene lost 0 bases, with 6 bases spanning the gap. CDR3 sequence reads: CASSPPGDSGANVLTF. CDR3 DNA sequence: TGTGCCAGCTCACCACCGGGTGACTCTGGGGCCAACGTCCTGACTTTC.

A note on this clonotype: A much more abundant neighbour one base away suggests this may be a read error. The rearrangement uses TRBV11-2 and TRBJ2-1; D may be TRBD1 (6 bases). The CDR3 has 13 amino acids. Trimming took 1 base from V and 9 from J, leaving 10 bases between them. CDR1 and CDR2 from the germline V gene are SGHAT and FQNNGV. CDR3 amino acids: CASSLAGDTEQFF. The CDR3 DNA follows: TGTGCCAGCAGCTTAGCCGGGGACACTGAGCAGTTCTTC.

This clonotype was seen at least ten times. J is TRBJ2-7 and V is TRBV4-2; 12 positions match TRBD1. V gave up 3 bases and J gave up 6 bases; unmatched junction bases: 9. The germline V gene encodes CDR1 LGHNA and CDR2 YNFKEQ. The CDR3 totals 16 residues. CDR3 residues: CASSQAHGTGGFEQYF. The DNA for the CDR3 is TGTGCCAGCAGCCAGGCCCACGGGACAGGGGGCTTCGAGCAGTACTTC.

The table lists this clonotype with a few counts. This chain uses TRBV5-6 with TRBJ2-1, with 11 bases aligning to TRBD2. Looked up from germline, CDR1 is SGHDT and CDR2 is YYEEEE. The length of the CDR3 is 16 residues. With V trimmed by 4 bases and J by 7 bases, 10 bases remained unmatched. The CDR3 DNA is TGTGCCAGCAGCCCGGGACTAGCGGAATCTGGGAATGAGCAGTTCTTC. Translation gives CASSPGLAESGNEQFF. The full variable domain, completed using reference TRBV5-6 and TRBJ2-1, is DAGVTQSPTHLIKTRGQQVTLRCSPKSGHDTVSWYQQALGQGPQFIFQYYEEEERQRGNFPDRFSGHQFPNYSSELNVNALLLGDSALYLCASSPGLAESGNEQFFGPGTRLTVL.

V and J are TRBV10-3 and TRBJ2-1, with 12 bases lining up with TRBD2. The CDR3 is 16 residues long. Germline values: CDR1 ENHRY, CDR2 SYGVKD. The trim removed 0 bases at V and 4 bases at J, leaving 1 base unmatched. CDR3 DNA: TGTGCCATCAGTGAGTCCCTAGCGGGGGGGTACAATGAGCAGTTCTTC. It is translated as CAISESLAGGYNEQFF.

This clonotype was detected many times. The rearrangement uses TRBV20-1 and TRBJ2-1, with no clear D. The germline gives CDR1 DFQATT, CDR2 SNEGSKA (reference sequence). Trimming cost V 1 base and J 9 bases, with 10 bases left between them. CDR3 size: 12 residues. The CDR3 DNA sequence: TGCAGTGCTAGAGGAACCCCCCCTGAGCAGTTCTTC. Translated: CSARGTPPEQFF.

Ten or more counts support this clonotype. This chain links TRBV30 with TRBJ2-5; tentatively, D is TRBD1 (5 bases). The CDR3 totals 15 residues. V was cut by 1 base and J by 5 bases, with 17 bases left in between. Germline lookup yields CDR1 GTSNPN and CDR2 SVGIG (reference sequence). The chain's CDR3 is CAWSAPRQLSETQYF. Here the CDR3 DNA reads TGTGCCTGGAGTGCCCCCAGACAGTTATCGGAGACCCAGTACTTC.

This clonotype has ten or more counts. The rearrangement uses TRBV5-1 and TRBJ2-3; 7 bases line up with TRBD2. The CDR3 spans 17 residues. The trim removed 0 bases at V and 4 bases at J, leaving 11 bases unmatched. Per the germline V gene, CDR1 is SGHRS and CDR2 is YFSETQ. CDR3 bases: TGCGCCAGCAGCTTGGAACTAGCGCCGGGGGAGGCAGATACGCAGTATTTT. Translated: CASSLELAPGEADTQYF. Full variable domain (outside the CDR3, taken from reference TRBV5-1 and TRBJ2-3): KAGVTQTPRYLIKTRGQQVTLSCSPISGHRSVSWYQQTPGQGLQFLFEYFSETQRNKGNFPGRFSGRQFSNSRSEMNVSTLELGDSALYLCASSLELAPGEADTQYFGPGTRLTVL.

This clonotype came up a few times. V and J are TRBV6-6 and TRBJ2-3; D possibly corresponds to TRBD2 (5 bases). This CDR3 region has 16 residues. V lost 4 bases, J lost 5 bases, and 19 bases lay in between. Germline assignment: CDR1 MNHNY and CDR2 SVGAGI (reference sequence). The CDR3 loop is CASSSPRRSRGDTQYF. CDR3 nucleotide sequence: TGTGCCAGCAGTTCCCCGAGGCGGAGCCGGGGAGATACGCAGTATTTT.

As concerns this clonotype: At one end, the junction sequence differs from germline, possibly due to a read error. The CDR3 loop reads CASSHSTAGYTF. CDR3 nucleotide sequence: TGTGCCAGCAGTCACTCGACCGCCGGCTACACCTTC. The chain employs TRBV6-2 or TRBV6-3 and TRBJ1-2; D gene ambiguous. This CDR3 is 12 amino acids long. The germline gives CDR1 MNHEY, CDR2 SVGEGT.

This clonotype was recorded many times. The genes are TRBV5-1 and TRBJ1-4, with D maybe TRBD1 (5 bases). V shed 3 bases and J shed 6 bases, with 12 bases lying between them. CDR1 is SGHRS and CDR2 is YFSETQ in the germline V gene. This CDR3 has 14 amino acids. The CDR3 region is CASSYQGSHEKLFF. The CDR3 DNA sequence: TGCGCCAGCAGCTACCAGGGATCGCATGAAAAACTGTTTTTT.

This clonotype was observed many times. The J gene is TRBJ2-5, the V gene TRBV5-1, with a possible D match to TRBD1 (6 bases). The V end lost 2 bases, the J end lost 5 bases, and 10 bases lay between the germline ends. The germline V gene has CDR1 SGHRS and CDR2 YFSETQ. The CDR3 covers 13 residues. CDR3 bases: TGCGCCAGCAGCTTCGGGCAGGGGGAGACCCAGTACTTC. The encoded protein is CASSFGQGETQYF.

Comments on this clonotype: With a much larger clone just one base away, this may be a read error. The rearrangement links TRBV11-2 to TRBJ2-1; TRBD2 matches at 8 bases. The CDR3 extends over 16 amino acids. Germline V CDR1 and CDR2: SGHAT, FQNNGV. The CDR3 protein is CAGSSSVAGPYNEQFF. The CDR3 DNA reads as TGTGCCGGCAGCTCCTCAGTAGCGGGACCCTACAATGAGCAGTTCTTC.

This clonotype was recorded a few times. J is TRBJ2-5 and V is TRBV16, with TRBD1 identical over 9 bases. This CDR3 has 15 residues. V trimming: 2 bases; J trimming: 5 bases; junction bases outside the gene matches: 6. Germline loops: CDR1 KGHSY, CDR2 FQNENV. The CDR3 coding sequence is TGTGCCAGCAGCCAACGGGACAGGGTATGGGAGACCCAGTACTTC. Residues: CASSQRDRVWETQYF.